This TCR beta chain was recovered during a study of blood T cell repertoires in COVID-19. Study overall: COVID-19 samples, acute and convalescent, were from the United States, Italy and Spain. PBMCs, B-cell-depleted T cells, or T cells were the source of the cDNA or gDNA that made up the material.

Using immunoSEQ multiplex PCR, the repertoire was profiled, and TCRdb retains in-frame clones only, with some absent. This repertoire shows 120,000 or so clones, over 70% found once; its top ten account for about 2%. This clone was detected a few times. The TCR sequence derives from a man aged 65 to 85 with acute or convalescent COVID-19. The sequenced material came from peripheral blood.

CDR3 loop: CASSLAERASYNEQFF. CDR3 bases: TGCGCCAGCAGCTTGGCCGAGCGGGCCTCCTACAATGAGCAGTTCTTC. The J gene is TRBJ2-1, the V gene TRBV5-1, with D tentatively TRBD2 (6 bases). The V gene lost 0 bases and the J gene lost 0 bases, with 10 bases spanning the gap. Germline V CDR1 and CDR2: SGHRS, YFSETQ. This CDR3 is built from 16 residues.